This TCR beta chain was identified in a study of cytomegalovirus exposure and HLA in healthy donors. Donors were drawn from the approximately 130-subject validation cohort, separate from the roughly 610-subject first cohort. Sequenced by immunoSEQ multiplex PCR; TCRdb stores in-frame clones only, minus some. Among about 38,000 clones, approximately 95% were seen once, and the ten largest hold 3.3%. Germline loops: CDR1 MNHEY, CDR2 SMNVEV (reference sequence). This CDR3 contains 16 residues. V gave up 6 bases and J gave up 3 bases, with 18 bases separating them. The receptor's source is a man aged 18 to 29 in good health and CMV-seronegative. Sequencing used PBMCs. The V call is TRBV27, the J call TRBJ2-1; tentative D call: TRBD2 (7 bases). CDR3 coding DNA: TGTGCCAGCAGCCCCCAGGGCGGGGGCGGCTACAATGAGCAGTTCTTC. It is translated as CASSPQGGGGYNEQFF.